This entry is about one TCR beta chain. Its antigen is as yet unknown. V dropped 2 bases and J dropped 10; count of bases not matched to a gene: 10. There are 16 residues in the CDR3. Germline V gives CDR1 MDHEN, CDR2 SYDVKM. The PCR used 60 Vbeta and 13 Jbeta primers. Only in-frame clones appear in the TCRdb table, and some are missing; sequencing was by immunoSEQ multiplex PCR. The sample lists 150,000 to 200,000 clones, over 80% seen once, with approximately 6.7% in the top ten. This entry belongs to a study of cytomegalovirus exposure and HLA in healthy donors. Regarding the study as a whole: In a later analysis, common viral pathogens appeared linked to several of the most significant clusters.

This TCR derives from a male donor in good health and CMV-seropositive. The sample taken for sequencing was PBMCs. The chain links TRBV28 to TRBJ2-1; 11 nucleotides match TRBD2. As DNA, the CDR3 is TGTGCCAGCAGTTTAGACGTAGCGGGAGGGCCGGGGGAGCAGTTCTTC. This encodes CASSLDVAGGPGEQFF. The full variable domain, its missing parts supplied by reference TRBV28 and TRBJ2-1, is DVKVTQSSRYLVKRTGEKVFLECVQDMDHENMFWYRQDPGLGLRLIYFSYDVKMKEKGDIPEGYSVSREKKERFSLILESASTNQTSMYLCASSLDVAGGPGEQFFGPGTRLTVL.